The T cell receptor (beta chain) described here comes from a study of cytomegalovirus exposure and HLA in healthy donors. Study context: Counted in an early data release were 65 million to 100 million unique TCRs from HLA-typed donors.

This clone occurred once. Its antigen is not identified. Primers: 60 Vbeta forward and 13 Jbeta reverse. The method was immunoSEQ multiplex PCR; TCRdb's version includes in-frame clones alone and lacks a portion of them. The data show around 140,000 clones, roughly 60% seen once. The study, taken as a whole, reports: The study found most TCR sequences rare, yet found some public TCRs in many donors. It was in a later analysis that TCR association rates were seen to vary by HLA locus, highest for DRB1 and lowest for HLA-C. Later analysis identified a missense DCLRE1C variant that was linked to TCR beta V- and J-gene trimming.

There are 14 residues in the CDR3. Germline trimming cut 3 bases from V and 14 bases from J; bases unmatched to any gene: 12. In germline, CDR1 is SGDLS, CDR2 YYNGEE. The source is a woman aged 40 to 50 in good health and CMV-seronegative. This chain joins TRBV9 and TRBJ1-2; 11 bases are shared with TRBD1. Sample: PBMCs. Here the CDR3 reads CASSAQGGQGDLTF. The CDR3 nucleotides read TGTGCCAGCAGCGCCCAAGGGGGACAGGGGGACCTGACCTTC.